One sample yielded the 24 T cell receptor beta chains listed below, sequenced in a study of tumor-infiltrating lymphocytes in primary liver carcinoma. The investigators made TCR beta cDNA from approximately 0.5 ug total RNA, using a constant-region primer. Three nested multiplex PCR rounds, a slightly modified ARM-PCR method, built the TCR beta libraries. Primers for the first two PCR rounds were TRBV1-TRBV30 forward primers and a C-beta reverse primer (around 10 cycles per round). TCRdb redid the calling of the multiplex PCR reads with MiXCR, one entry per CDR3 protein. The data show some 51,000 distinct CDR3 sequences, with 70% to 85% seen just once and about a quarter held by the top ten. Starting material for RNA and DNA co-extraction consisted of about 20-30 mg of unsorted bulk tissue. Sequencing input: liver tumor tissue from sampling region 3. Subset here: tumor region T3, left-lateral pole. These receptors came from a middle-aged man with primary liver carcinoma and hepatitis B virus infection.

This clonotype has at least ten counts. The chain joins TRBV4-2 to TRBJ2-2, with a possible D match to TRBD2 (6 bases). The CDR3 extends over 15 amino acids. V lost 4 bases and J 1 base, leaving 10 bases between the germline ends. The germline V gene encodes CDR1 LGHNA and CDR2 YNFKEQ. CDR3: CASSPTGGNTGELFF. The CDR3 bases are TGTGCCAGCAGCCCAACCGGGGGGAACACCGGGGAGCTGTTTTTT.

As regards this clonotype: Its ends do not fully match the called genes, so a read error is possible. The genes are TRBV7-2 and TRBJ2-3, with D possibly being TRBD2 (5 bases). The germline V gene has CDR1 SGHTA and CDR2 FQGNSA. The CDR3 extends over 15 amino acids. The CDR3: CVSSLREARPDTQYF. CDR3 nucleotide sequence: TGTGTCAGCAGCTTGAGGGAAGCCCGCCCAGATACGCAGTATTTT.

A remark on this clonotype: Given the absence of the conserved phenylalanine or tryptophan at the CDR3 end, a read error is likely. The V call is TRBV5-1, the J call TRBJ1-1, with unresolved D. Trimming cost V 0 bases and J 8 bases, with 8 bases left between them. Germline V gene sequence: CDR1 SGHRS, CDR2 YFSETQ. The CDR3 has 12 residues. CDR3 residues: CASSLEGLEAFL. CDR3 DNA: TGCGCCAGCAGCTTGGAGGGCTTAGAAGCTTTCCTT.

Concerning this clonotype: A read error may account for a junction end that differs from germline. V gene TRBV10-3 combines with J gene TRBJ2-7; possibly TRBD2 for D (5 bases). CDR1 is ENHRY and CDR2 is SYGVKD in the germline V gene. The CDR3 contains 14 residues. CDR3 region: CVISSRAQRDEQYF. The CDR3 DNA is TGTGTCATCAGTTCTAGGGCACAGAGGGACGAGCAGTACTTC.

With respect to this clonotype: A much more abundant neighbour one base away suggests this may be a read error. This CDR3 is missing its conserved last phenylalanine or tryptophan, likely due to a read error. This chain connects TRBV4-2 to TRBJ2-5, with no clear D. Germline V gives CDR1 LGHNA, CDR2 YNFKEQ. The CDR3 sequence is 15 residues long. The CDR3 loop is CASSQDRGFREAQYI. CDR3 nucleotides: TGTGCCAGCAGCCAAGATCGAGGTTTTAGAGAGGCCCAGTACATC.

A word on this clonotype: The final CDR3 position lacks the conserved phenylalanine or tryptophan, pointing to a likely read error. V usage is TRBV5-5 and J usage is TRBJ1-6; 7 bases line up with TRBD1. Germline CDR1 reads SGHKS; CDR2 reads YYEKEE (reference sequence). This CDR3 is built from 15 residues. The CDR3 loop is CASSELQGTLSSLHL. CDR3 sequence (DNA): TGTGCCAGCAGCGAGCTACAGGGGACGCTTTCATCCCTCCACCTT.

Remarks on this clonotype: At one of its ends the junction is not consistent with the germline gene, which may arise from a read error. The rearrangement links TRBV11-2 to TRBJ2-7, with no clear D. Germline V gives CDR1 SGHAT, CDR2 FQNNGV. The CDR3 is 14 residues long. The CDR3, as DNA: TGTACCAGCAGCTTAACTGAGACTGCCTACGAACAGTACTTC. It translates to CTSSLTETAYEQYF.

Note on this clonotype: At one boundary the junction diverges from the germline segment, which might be a read error. The V call is TRBV10-3, the J call TRBJ1-1; 8 bases line up with TRBD1. This CDR3 region has 15 residues. Germline lookup yields CDR1 ENHRY and CDR2 SYGVKD. This CDR3 reads CVIGPGGHRNTEAFF. As DNA, the CDR3 is TGTGTCATCGGTCCAGGGGGCCATCGGAACACTGAAGCTTTCTTT.

Concerning this clonotype: Given the absence of the conserved phenylalanine or tryptophan at the CDR3 end, a read error is likely. This chain uses TRBV11-3 with TRBJ2-5; TRBD2 might be the D (6 bases). The germline gives CDR1 SGHNT, CDR2 YENEEA. CDR3 length equals 13 residues. The CDR3 protein is CGNSRGTVETQYS. Written as DNA, the CDR3 is TGTGGCAACAGCAGAGGGACTGTAGAGACCCAGTACTCC.

Concerning this clonotype itself: Sequence at one end of the junction differs from germline and may be a read error. The rearrangement joins TRBV4-1 to TRBJ2-2; D might be TRBD2 (5 bases). CDR3 size: 15 residues. Germline V gene lookup returns CDR1 MGHRA and CDR2 YSYEKL. The CDR3 sequence is CSSSQEVANTGELFF. DNA for the CDR3: TGCTCCAGCAGCCAAGAAGTTGCTAACACCGGGGAACTGTTTTTT.

The DNA of the CDR3 is TGCAGTGCCCCACAGGGTGGGATTAATGAAAAACTGTTTTTT. As protein: CSAPQGGINEKLFF. The chain is built from TRBV20-1 and TRBJ1-4, with a possible D match to TRBD1 (6 bases). The CDR3 has 14 residues. Per the germline V gene, CDR1 is DFQATT and CDR2 is SNEGSKA (reference sequence). Deletions cut 6 bases from V and 4 bases from J, with 15 bases between.

In regard to this clonotype: A read error may account for a junction end that differs from germline. This chain links TRBV5-1 with TRBJ2-7, with TRBD2 identical over 10 bases. This CDR3 comprises 15 residues. Per the germline V gene, CDR1 is SGHRS and CDR2 is YFSETQ. CDR3 coding DNA: TGCGCCGGCAGCTTGACTAGCGGGCAGGCGTACGAGCAGTACTTC. Translated, it gives CAGSLTSGQAYEQYF.

As for this clonotype: A much larger clone sits a single nucleotide away, making a read error possible. The chain joins TRBV5-1 to TRBJ2-1; 10 bases align to TRBD1. Germline V gives CDR1 SGHRS, CDR2 YFSETQ. The CDR3 totals 16 residues. The CDR3 protein is CASSLAGGQGSNEHFF. Here the CDR3 DNA reads TGCGCCAGCAGCTTGGCCGGGGGACAGGGGTCGAATGAGCACTTCTTC.

As to this clonotype: A much larger clone differs by one base, so this may be a read error. The chain carries TRBV28 and TRBJ2-1; tentative D call: TRBD2 (6 bases). This CDR3 spans 16 amino acids. Germline-derived CDR1 and CDR2 are MDHEN and SYDVKM. CDR3 in DNA: TGTGCCAACAGTCCTCCTCTCAGGAGGGTCTACAATGAGCAGTTCTTC. Translated: CANSPPLRRVYNEQFF.

On this clonotype: Given a much more abundant clone one base away, this may be a read error. The chain joins TRBV28 to TRBJ2-7, with a tentative D call TRBD1 (6 bases). The germline CDR1 and CDR2 sequences are MDHEN and SYDVKM. V was pared by 10 bases and J by 0 bases, with 13 bases between. The CDR3 consists of 13 residues. The CDR3 bases are TGTGCCAACACGACAGGAGGCTCCTACGAGCAGTACTTC. Protein product: CANTTGGSYEQYF.

There are a few counts of this clonotype. A much bigger clone sits one base away, suggesting this may be a read error. The CDR3 ends on some other residue instead of the conserved phenylalanine or tryptophan, so this is likely a read error. The chain carries TRBV29-1 and TRBJ2-3; 14 bases align to TRBD2. Germline V gene sequence: CDR1 SQVTM, CDR2 ANQGSEA. V shed 6 bases and J 4 bases; nucleotides not matched to a gene: 3. The CDR3 has 14 residues. CDR3 amino acids: CSVKGLAGADTQYL. CDR3 sequence (DNA): TGCAGCGTAAAGGGACTAGCGGGAGCAGATACGCAGTATTTA.

Worth noting for this clonotype: The germline gene is not matched at one end of the junction; a read error may be the cause. The chain joins TRBV4-1 to TRBJ2-1; D may be TRBD2 (6 bases). This CDR3 is 14 amino acids long. CDR1 MGHRA and CDR2 YSYEKL come from the germline V gene. The CDR3 region is CPSSQWSGSNEQFF. The CDR3 coding sequence is TGCCCCAGCAGCCAGTGGTCCGGGAGCAATGAGCAGTTCTTC.

This clonotype has only a few counts. This may be a read error, as it is one base from a much larger clone. This sequence joins TRBV5-4 and TRBJ2-2; the D gene is possibly TRBD2 (5 bases). The CDR3 length is 16 residues. Germline V gene data show CDR1 as SGHNT and CDR2 as YYREEE (reference sequence). CDR3 nucleotides: TGTGCCAGCGGCTTGGCCGAACGGGGGAACACCGGGGAGCTGTTTTTT. Encoded protein: CASGLAERGNTGELFF.

As concerns this clonotype: Because the CDR3 is missing its conserved closing phenylalanine or tryptophan, this is likely a read error. J is TRBJ1-6 and V is TRBV4-1; 7 positions match TRBD1. CDR3 length: 16 residues. Germline values: CDR1 MGHRA, CDR2 YSYEKL. The CDR3 sequence: CASSLLPGQSNSPLHL. The CDR3 DNA is TGCGCCAGCAGCCTCCTTCCGGGACAGAGTAATTCACCTCTCCACTTA.

The rearrangement links TRBV4-2 to TRBJ2-5, with D tentatively TRBD2 (8 bases). V gave up 5 bases and J gave up 11 bases, with 30 bases separating them. Germline lookup yields CDR1 LGHNA and CDR2 YNFKEQ. The CDR3 is 17 residues long. In nucleotides, the CDR3 is TGTGCCAGCAGCTCAGGGGGGCTAGCGGGCCTCCAAGGGACACAGTACTTC. It is translated as CASSSGGLAGLQGTQYF.

As concerns this clonotype: A junction boundary mismatches the germline segment, possibly from a read error. The chain employs TRBV4-1 and TRBJ2-7; D may correspond to TRBD1 or TRBD2 (5 bases each). The CDR3 is made up of 14 amino acids. Germline values: CDR1 MGHRA, CDR2 YSYEKL. The CDR3, as DNA: TGCACCAGCAGCCAAGAAATTCGGGACCCCAAGCAGTACTTC. This encodes CTSSQEIRDPKQYF.

As to this clonotype: One junction end disagrees with the germline gene, perhaps due to a read error. The V call is TRBV7-3, the J call TRBJ2-2, with D tentatively TRBD1 (5 bases). This CDR3 is 12 amino acids long. Germline CDR1 reads SGHTA; CDR2 reads FQGTGA. The CDR3 DNA reads TGTGGCAGCAGCCATCAGGGAGGGGAGCTGTTTTTT. This encodes CGSSHQGGELFF.

As concerns this clonotype: A much larger clone differs from this one at a single base, so this may be a read error. This chain connects TRBV4-1 to TRBJ2-3, with D possibly matching TRBD2 (7 bases). The CDR3 totals 17 residues. Per the germline V gene, CDR1 is MGHRA and CDR2 is YSYEKL. The CDR3 loop is CAGSTSRGAGVSDTQYF. DNA for the CDR3: TGCGCCGGCAGCACCTCTAGGGGGGCGGGAGTGTCAGATACGCAGTATTTT.

This clonotype came up many times. The chain is built from TRBV12-3 or TRBV12-4 and TRBJ2-7; the D gene is possibly TRBD2 (5 bases). The germline V and J ends were trimmed by 5 bases and 2 bases, with 13 bases remaining between them. This CDR3 is 14 amino acids long. CDR3 in DNA: TGTGCCAGCAGTCCCCCAGCGGTGCCCTACGAGCAGTACTTC. It encodes CASSPPAVPYEQYF.